This TCR beta chain was sequenced during a study of control samples from healthy donors and cancer patients. Only in-frame clones appear in the TCRdb table, and some are missing; sequencing was by immunoSEQ multiplex PCR. The sample has 100,000 or so clones; about 92% are singletons. Germline V gives CDR1 WSHSY, CDR2 SAAADI. The CDR3 has 13 residues. With 8 bases clipped from V and 3 bases from J, the junction kept 2 bases outside the gene matches. The receptor's source is a young woman in good health. Sequences were obtained from blood. The rearrangement uses TRBV10-2 and TRBJ1-4, with 8 bases that match TRBD1. The CDR3 loop is CASGQGSNEKLFF. CDR3 DNA: TGCGCCAGCGGACAGGGATCTAATGAAAAACTGTTTTTT.